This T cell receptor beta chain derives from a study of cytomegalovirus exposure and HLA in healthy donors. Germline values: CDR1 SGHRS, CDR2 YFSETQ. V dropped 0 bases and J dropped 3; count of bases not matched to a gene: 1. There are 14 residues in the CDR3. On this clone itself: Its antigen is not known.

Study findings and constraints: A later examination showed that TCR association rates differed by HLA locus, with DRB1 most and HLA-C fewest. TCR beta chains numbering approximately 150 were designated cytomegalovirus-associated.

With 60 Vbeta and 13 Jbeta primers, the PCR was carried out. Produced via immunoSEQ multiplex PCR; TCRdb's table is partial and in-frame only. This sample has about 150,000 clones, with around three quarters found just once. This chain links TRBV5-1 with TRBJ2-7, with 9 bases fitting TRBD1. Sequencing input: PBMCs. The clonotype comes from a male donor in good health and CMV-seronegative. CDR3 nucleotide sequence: TGCGCCAGCAGCTTGGACAGGGGGCGCTACGAGCAGTACTTC. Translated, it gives CASSLDRGRYEQYF.